The 14 T cell receptor beta chains presented below share a single source sample, sequenced in a study of regulatory T cells in long-lasting Graves disease. CDR3 regions were amplified by Arm-PCR using iRepertoire HTBI primers to build TCR beta libraries. TCRdb used MiXCR to reprocess the multiplex PCR reads, holding one entry per CDR3 protein. The sample shows 350,000 to 550,000 distinct CDR3 sequences, around 15% of them seen only once. Time point specified: newly diagnosed GD, antithyroid drugs for less than 3 months. The TCR library was made from RNA that had been extracted from PBMCs in TRIzol. These data were also reused for a study on T cells in Graves' hyperthyroidism and ophthalmopathy.

The sample here was peripheral blood mononuclear cells (PBMCs), taken at new diagnosis, from a patient treated with antithyroid drugs. These receptors all come from a woman aged 50 to 65 with Graves disease.

This clonotype has a count of ten or more. This sequence joins TRBV28 and TRBJ2-2, with 8 bases matching TRBD1. Germline V gene data show CDR1 as MDHEN and CDR2 as SYDVKM. The trim removed 3 bases at V and 4 bases at J, leaving 10 bases unmatched. This CDR3 contains 17 residues. CDR3 protein: CASSFSQGASGTGELFF. The CDR3 DNA reads as TGTGCCAGCAGTTTTTCGCAGGGGGCAAGTGGCACCGGGGAGCTGTTTTTT. The full variable domain, with the rest looked up from reference TRBV28 and TRBJ2-2, is DVKVTQSSRYLVKRTGEKVFLECVQDMDHENMFWYRQDPGLGLRLIYFSYDVKMKEKGDIPEGYSVSREKKERFSLILESASTNQTSMYLCASSFSQGASGTGELFFGEGSRLTVL.

In this sample, this clonotype turned up many times. This rearrangement joins TRBV28 to TRBJ2-7; D not certain. Germline V gene lookup returns CDR1 MDHEN and CDR2 SYDVKM. This CDR3 has 14 amino acids. The ends were cut back, 5 bases at V and 6 bases at J, with 17 bases in the middle. The CDR3 DNA sequence: TGTGCCAGCAGTGCGACCGACCCGCACCCCGAGCAGTACTTC. Translating gives CASSATDPHPEQYF. The complete variable domain, with remaining parts taken from reference TRBV28 and TRBJ2-7, reads DVKVTQSSRYLVKRTGEKVFLECVQDMDHENMFWYRQDPGLGLRLIYFSYDVKMKEKGDIPEGYSVSREKKERFSLILESASTNQTSMYLCASSATDPHPEQYFGPGTRLTVT.

This clonotype came up a few times. The V gene is TRBV14, the J gene TRBJ2-5; D is uncertain. This CDR3 contains 14 residues. Trimming took off 2 bases at V and 2 bases at J, with 9 bases between the two ends. CDR1 SGHDN and CDR2 FVKESK come from the germline V gene. This CDR3 reads CASSQRNKQETQYF. The CDR3 DNA reads TGTGCCAGCAGCCAAAGGAACAAACAAGAGACCCAGTACTTC.

In its sample, this clonotype was seen a few times. The rearrangement links TRBV28 to TRBJ2-1; 8 bases fit TRBD1. The CDR3 runs 15 residues. Germline assignment: CDR1 MDHEN and CDR2 SYDVKM. V lost 6 bases and J lost 4; bases outside the gene matches: 8. The CDR3 bases are TGTGCCAGCAGGAGAATGGGACAGGATTACAATGAGCAGTTCTTC. It specifies CASRRMGQDYNEQFF.

This clonotype has ten or more counts. This chain connects TRBV11-2 to TRBJ2-7; tentatively, D is TRBD1 or TRBD2 (6 bases each). Trimming removed 4 bases at V and 3 bases at J, with 16 bases between. In germline, CDR1 is SGHAT, CDR2 FQNNGV. CDR3 length: 15 amino acids. CDR3 in DNA: TGTGCCAGCAGCTCTCCCATAGGGGGGATCTACGAGCAGTACTTC. Translated, it gives CASSSPIGGIYEQYF. The entire variable domain, with the rest obtained from reference TRBV11-2 and TRBJ2-7, is as follows: EAGVAQSPRYKIIEKRQSVAFWCNPISGHATLYWYQQILGQGPKLLIQFQNNGVVDDSQLPKDRFSAERLKGVDSTLKIQPAKLEDSAVYLCASSSPIGGIYEQYFGPGTRLTVT.

This clonotype showed up just once. This chain uses TRBV5-1 with TRBJ1-4; D is ambiguous. The CDR3 spans 15 residues. Germline assignment: CDR1 SGHRS and CDR2 YFSETQ. Trimming stripped 2 bases from V and 8 bases from J, with 16 bases between. This chain's CDR3 is CASSFGPSLKEKLFF. The DNA for the CDR3 is TGCGCCAGCAGCTTCGGACCCTCCCTTAAAGAAAAACTGTTTTTT.

Note on this clonotype: A much more abundant neighbour one base away suggests this may be a read error. The chain employs TRBV13 and TRBJ2-7; TRBD2 agrees at 16 bases. Germline V gene lookup returns CDR1 PRHDT and CDR2 FYEKMQ (reference sequence). This CDR3 is built from 14 residues. J gave up 6 bases and V 6 bases, and 2 bases lay outside the gene matches. The CDR3: CASRGLAGGGEQYF. The CDR3 DNA is TGTGCCAGCAGGGGACTAGCGGGAGGGGGCGAGCAGTACTTC.

This clonotype has more than one count but fewer than ten. The genes are TRBV27 and TRBJ1-1, with D perhaps TRBD1 (5 bases). The CDR3 runs 21 residues. Trimming removed 5 bases at V and 4 bases at J, with 35 bases between. CDR1 MNHEY and CDR2 SMNVEV come from the germline V gene (reference sequence). The CDR3 DNA sequence: TGTGCCAGCAGTGTGTCCGATCCGGGACGGGGGTATTTTGCCCTGGGCACTGAAGCTTTCTTT. This sequence encodes CASSVSDPGRGYFALGTEAFF.

This clonotype has a count of ten or more. This chain links TRBV12-3 or TRBV12-4 with TRBJ1-1; possible D gene TRBD1, 6 bases. V lost 6 bases and J 0 bases, leaving 14 bases between the germline ends. This CDR3 region has 15 residues. The CDR3 DNA sequence: TGTGCCAGCAGACAGGGATCTACTATGAACACTGAAGCTTTCTTT. As protein: CASRQGSTMNTEAFF.

This clonotype was recorded many times. The genes are TRBV28 and TRBJ2-7; D is unresolved. This CDR3 comprises 13 residues. Trimming took 2 bases from V and 2 from J, leaving 7 bases between them. The V gene's germline CDR1 is MDHEN and CDR2 SYDVKM. The CDR3 sequence: CASSLGDAYEQYF. DNA for the CDR3: TGTGCCAGCAGTTTAGGGGATGCCTACGAGCAGTACTTC.

This clonotype was recorded at least ten times. This sequence joins TRBV24-1 and TRBJ2-3; 12 bases match TRBD2. The germline V gene has CDR1 KGHDR and CDR2 SFDVKD. V gave up 4 bases and J gave up 4 bases; unmatched junction bases: 8. The CDR3 has 17 amino acids. The CDR3 sequence: CATSDLRTSGKSDTQYF. For the CDR3, the DNA is TGTGCCACCAGTGACCTCCGGACTAGCGGGAAGTCAGATACGCAGTATTTT.

This clonotype was observed a handful of times. V is TRBV29-1 and J is TRBJ1-1; D is perhaps TRBD1 (6 bases). CDR1 and CDR2 from the germline V gene are SQVTM and ANQGSEA. The CDR3 totals 13 residues. V lost 5 bases and J 3 bases, leaving 13 bases between the germline ends. The chain's CDR3 is CSVSQGRYTEAFF. In DNA, the CDR3 is TGCAGCGTTTCCCAGGGGAGGTACACTGAAGCTTTCTTT.

This clonotype was detected ten times or more. The chain combines TRBV12-3 or TRBV12-4 with TRBJ2-3; no reliable D call. CDR3 length: 13 amino acids. The V end lost 6 bases, the J end lost 2 bases, and 9 bases lay between the germline ends. CDR3 bases: TGTGCCAGCAGAGCAGACCCCACAGATACGCAGTATTTT. Protein: CASRADPTDTQYF.

This clonotype was recorded many times. The rearrangement links TRBV6-1 to TRBJ2-3; TRBD2 agrees at 8 bases. The CDR3 has 14 amino acids. CDR1 MNHNS and CDR2 SASEGT come from the germline V gene. Germline trimming cut 7 bases from V and 4 bases from J; bases unmatched to any gene: 7. The chain's CDR3 is CASTYSGRSDTQYF. The CDR3 coding sequence is TGTGCCAGCACCTACAGCGGGAGATCAGATACGCAGTATTTT.